This T cell receptor (beta chain) comes out of a study of T cells in Graves' hyperthyroidism and ophthalmopathy (dated by TCRdb to about 2019). Regarding the complete study: Peripheral blood samples were taken at initial diagnosis, before any treatment was given. TCR V-J signatures able to tell the groups apart were searched for in a discovery cohort of 100 patients, of whom more than 40 had Graves' ophthalmopathy and some 60 had stable Graves' hyperthyroidism. Prospective prediction of ophthalmopathy was tested in an independent validation cohort of fewer than 20 hyperthyroidism patients and some 17 patients who later progressed to ophthalmopathy. The roughly 91 discovery patients were randomly divided into training and test sets at a 7:3 ratio. Thyroid tissue and blood T-cell repertoires from six or seven Graves' hyperthyroidism patients were also compared in the study. After sampling, hyperthyroidism patients received methimazole starting at 30 mg daily, and ophthalmopathy patients received high-dose intravenous methylprednisolone. The paper describes TCR Vbeta CDR3 sequencing of 135 peripheral blood samples, made up of roughly 40 ophthalmopathy patients, roughly 75 hyperthyroidism patients and 17 progressor patients. Overall study outcomes, separate from this receptor: A model built on a 13 V-J signature distinguished ophthalmopathy from stable hyperthyroidism, reaching around 87% sensitivity and 81.08% specificity in cross-validation and 80%/75% in testing. In validation, progression to ophthalmopathy was predicted by the model with 70.59% sensitivity and roughly 76% specificity, a median of approximately 6.5 months before onset. Sample size was not statistically predetermined, and blinding of investigators to group allocation was not performed. Most expanded thyroid clonotypes (frequency above 0.001) were also found in blood, which suggests that blood repertoires may mirror thyroid immune responses.

TCR beta CDR3 regions were amplified from RNA transcripts. The first round of RT-PCR for the TCR CDR3 was performed with the HTBI primer set and the Qiagen OneStep RT-PCR kit. A second multiplex PCR round built the libraries, followed by size selection and purification. The libraries were sequenced on an Illumina HiSeq2000 using paired-end 100 bp reads. On the authors' methods: SOAPnuke was used to process the raw data, with reads discarded if the reads contained adapters or uncalled bases, had a mean Phred below 15, or lacked an exact constant-primer or identifier match. COPE v1.2.5 was used to merge high-quality paired reads, and clonotypes were defined as unique nucleotide sequences. MiTCR v1.1 was used to align the clonotypes against IMGT TRBV, TRBD and TRBJ reference segments. Analysis was restricted to V-J combinations with a frequency above 0.0001, which covered roughly 99% of repertoires. A TCS score was defined as the ratio between F50 (clonal expansion) and ExV (chaos), using BLOSUM62-based TCRdist between CDR3 peptides within each V-J. Welch's t-statistics and random forest reduced roughly 500 V-J features to fewer than 15, which were used in a naive Bayes classifier (R e1071). TCRdb ran its own pipeline on the public reads, namely fastp trimming at Q25 and MiXCR clone calling, and kept in-frame beta chains. When rows share a CDR3 protein, they turn into one entry using the most common DNA and genes. It is TCRdb's table, rather than the study itself, that gives the V and J calls and clone size. Present in this sample are about 300,000 distinct CDR3 sequences, roughly 19% of which were seen just once. Under 45% of the sample is held by the ten biggest clonotypes.

Ophthalmopathy patients had moderately to severely active disease, Clinical Activity Score of at least 3, NOSPECS grade of at least 4, and duration under 3 months. Any patient with an uncontrolled infection, another autoimmune disease, pregnancy or lactation was excluded. Diagnoses were established on the basis of clinical symptoms, serum thyroxine and TRAb, thyroid ultrasound, and orbital computed tomography. PBMCs were isolated from about 9.2 ml of fresh peripheral blood by Ficoll-Paque density gradient centrifugation. Total RNA was extracted with Trizol reagent, and quality was checked on an Agilent 2100 Bioanalyzer. CDR1 SGHVS and CDR2 FNYEAQ were looked up in the germline V gene. Deletion took 1 base off V and 8 bases off J, with a span of 15 bases between the germline ends. Including cysteine and phenylalanine, the CDR3 has 16 amino acids. Only the CDR3 DNA is retained, 48 bases long and in frame from the first base.

A note on this clonotype: This clone's antigen is unknown. No much larger clonotype is one base removed from it; base qualities were not supplied.

The receptor was isolated from a man aged 45 to 65 with Graves' ophthalmopathy. Sequences were obtained from blood. The V and J segments used are TRBV7-6 and TRBJ1-6; a weak D assignment points to TRBD1 (6 bases agree). The CDR3 reads CASSLDPTGRDSPLHF. The sequence in DNA is TGTGCCAGCAGCTTAGACCCGACAGGAAGAGATTCACCCCTCCACTTT.